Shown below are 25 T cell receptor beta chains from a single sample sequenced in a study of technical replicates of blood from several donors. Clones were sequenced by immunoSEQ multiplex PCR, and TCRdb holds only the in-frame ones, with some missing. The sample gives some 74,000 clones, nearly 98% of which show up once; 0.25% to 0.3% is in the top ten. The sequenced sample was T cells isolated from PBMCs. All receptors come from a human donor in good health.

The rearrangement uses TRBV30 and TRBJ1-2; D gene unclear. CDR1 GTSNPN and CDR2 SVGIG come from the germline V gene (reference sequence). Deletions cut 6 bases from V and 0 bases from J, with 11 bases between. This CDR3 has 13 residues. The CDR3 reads CACIGRSNYGYTF. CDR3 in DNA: TGTGCCTGTATCGGGAGATCTAACTATGGCTACACCTTC. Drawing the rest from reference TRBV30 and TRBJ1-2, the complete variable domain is SQTIHQWPATLVQPVGSPLSLECTVEGTSNPNLYWYRQAAGRGLQLLFYSVGIGQISSEVPQNLSASRPQDRQFILSSKKLLLSDSGFYLCACIGRSNYGYTFGSGTRLTVV.

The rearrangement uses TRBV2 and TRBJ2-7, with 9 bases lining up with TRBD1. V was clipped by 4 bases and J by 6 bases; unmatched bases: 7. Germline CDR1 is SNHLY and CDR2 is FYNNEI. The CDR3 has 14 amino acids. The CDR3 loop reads CASSGDREVLEQYF. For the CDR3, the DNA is TGTGCCAGCAGTGGGGACAGGGAAGTGCTCGAGCAGTACTTC.

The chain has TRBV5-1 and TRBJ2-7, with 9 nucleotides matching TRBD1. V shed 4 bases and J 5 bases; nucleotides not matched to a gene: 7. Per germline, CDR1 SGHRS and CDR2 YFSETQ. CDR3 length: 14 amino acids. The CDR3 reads CASSPQGASDEQYF. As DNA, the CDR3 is TGCGCCAGCAGCCCACAGGGGGCTTCGGACGAGCAGTACTTC.

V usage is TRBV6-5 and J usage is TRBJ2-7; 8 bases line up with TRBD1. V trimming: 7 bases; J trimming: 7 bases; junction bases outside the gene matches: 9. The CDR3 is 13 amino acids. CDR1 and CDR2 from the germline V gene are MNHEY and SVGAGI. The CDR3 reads CASKDRENGEQYF. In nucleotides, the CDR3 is TGTGCCAGCAAGGACAGGGAAAATGGAGAGCAGTACTTC.

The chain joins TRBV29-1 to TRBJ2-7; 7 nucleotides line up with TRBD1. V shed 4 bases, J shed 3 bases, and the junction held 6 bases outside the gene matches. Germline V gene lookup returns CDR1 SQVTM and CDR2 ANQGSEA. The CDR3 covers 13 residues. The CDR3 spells CSVGLGGNYEQYF. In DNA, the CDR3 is TGCAGCGTTGGTTTAGGGGGCAACTACGAGCAGTACTTC.

The CDR3: CASSSFWGETQYF. The CDR3 DNA follows: TGCGCCAGCAGTTCTTTCTGGGGCGAGACCCAGTACTTC. The chain has TRBV23-1 and TRBJ2-5; the D gene is possibly TRBD1 (5 bases). TRBV23-1 is annotated as an ORF whose role is uncertain. The CDR3 spans 13 residues. V was shortened by 5 bases and J by 5 bases, with 12 bases between the two germline ends.

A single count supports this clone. In nucleotides, the CDR3 is TGTGCCAGTAGTACGCCGGACAGGGGGCAGCCAGAGACCCAGTACTTC. Encoded protein: CASSTPDRGQPETQYF. The chain uses TRBV19 and TRBJ2-5; TRBD1 matches 11 bases. Germline-derived CDR1 and CDR2 are LNHDA and SQIVND (reference sequence). The length of the CDR3 is 16 residues. V lost 4 bases, J lost 4 bases, and 8 bases stayed unmatched.

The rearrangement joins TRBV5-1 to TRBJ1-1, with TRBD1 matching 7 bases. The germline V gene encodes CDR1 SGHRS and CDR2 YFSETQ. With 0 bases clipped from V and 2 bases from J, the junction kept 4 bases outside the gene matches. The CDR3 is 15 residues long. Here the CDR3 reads CASSLAQGLNTEAFF. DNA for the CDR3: TGCGCCAGCAGCTTGGCACAGGGGCTCAACACTGAAGCTTTCTTT. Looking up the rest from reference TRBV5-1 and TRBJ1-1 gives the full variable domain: KAGVTQTPRYLIKTRGQQVTLSCSPISGHRSVSWYQQTPGQGLQFLFEYFSETQRNKGNFPGRFSGRQFSNSRSEMNVSTLELGDSALYLCASSLAQGLNTEAFFGQGTRLTVV.

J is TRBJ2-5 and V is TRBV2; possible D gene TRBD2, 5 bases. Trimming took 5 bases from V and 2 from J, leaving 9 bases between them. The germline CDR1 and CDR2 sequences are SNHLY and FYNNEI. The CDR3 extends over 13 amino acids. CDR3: CASSFSGQETQYF. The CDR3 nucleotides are TGTGCCAGCAGTTTCAGCGGTCAAGAGACCCAGTACTTC.

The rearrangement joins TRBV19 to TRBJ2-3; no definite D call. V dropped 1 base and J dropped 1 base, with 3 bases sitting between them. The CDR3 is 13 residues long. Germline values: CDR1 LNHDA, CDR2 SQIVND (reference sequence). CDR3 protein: CASSIVGTDTQYF. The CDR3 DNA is TGTGCCAGTAGTATAGTAGGCACAGATACGCAGTATTTT.

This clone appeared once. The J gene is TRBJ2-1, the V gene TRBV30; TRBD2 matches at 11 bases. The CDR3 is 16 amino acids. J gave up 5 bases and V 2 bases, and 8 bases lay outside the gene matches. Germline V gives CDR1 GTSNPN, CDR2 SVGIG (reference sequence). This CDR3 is CAWSRTSGFTNNEQFF. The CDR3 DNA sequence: TGTGCCTGGAGTAGGACTAGCGGGTTTACTAACAATGAGCAGTTCTTC.

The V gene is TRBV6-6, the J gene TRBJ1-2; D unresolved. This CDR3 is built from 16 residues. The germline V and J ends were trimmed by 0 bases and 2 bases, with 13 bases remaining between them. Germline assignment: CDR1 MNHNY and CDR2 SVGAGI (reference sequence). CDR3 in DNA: TGTGCCAGCAGTTACTCGAATGAGGGTCGCAACTATGGCTACACCTTC. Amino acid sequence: CASSYSNEGRNYGYTF.

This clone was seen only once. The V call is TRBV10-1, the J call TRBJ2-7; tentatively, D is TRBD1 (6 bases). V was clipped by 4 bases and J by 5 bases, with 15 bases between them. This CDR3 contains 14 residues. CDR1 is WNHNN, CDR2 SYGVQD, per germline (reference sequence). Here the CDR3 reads CASSADRVVDEQYF. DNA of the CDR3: TGCGCCAGCAGTGCGGACAGAGTTGTGGACGAGCAGTACTTC.

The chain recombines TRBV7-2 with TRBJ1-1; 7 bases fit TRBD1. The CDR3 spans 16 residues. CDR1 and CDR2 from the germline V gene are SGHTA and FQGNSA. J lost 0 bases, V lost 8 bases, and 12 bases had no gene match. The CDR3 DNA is TGTGCCAGCGTCCTTTTGGGACAGCTCATGAACACTGAAGCTTTCTTT. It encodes CASVLLGQLMNTEAFF.

CDR3 bases: TGTGCCAGCAGTCCAGGGTCCGGGGCCAACGTCCTGACTTTC. This gives the protein CASSPGSGANVLTF. The chain carries TRBV6-4 and TRBJ2-6; D is possibly TRBD1 (5 bases). The germline V gene has CDR1 MRHNA and CDR2 SNTAGT. CDR3 length: 14 residues. With 5 bases removed from V and 4 bases from J, the gap between germline ends came to 9 bases.

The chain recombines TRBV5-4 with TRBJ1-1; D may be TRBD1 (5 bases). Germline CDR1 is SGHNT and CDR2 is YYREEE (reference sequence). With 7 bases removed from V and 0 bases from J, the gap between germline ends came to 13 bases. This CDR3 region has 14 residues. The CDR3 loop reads CASREGRMNTEAFF. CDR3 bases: TGTGCCAGCCGGGAGGGACGCATGAACACTGAAGCTTTCTTT.

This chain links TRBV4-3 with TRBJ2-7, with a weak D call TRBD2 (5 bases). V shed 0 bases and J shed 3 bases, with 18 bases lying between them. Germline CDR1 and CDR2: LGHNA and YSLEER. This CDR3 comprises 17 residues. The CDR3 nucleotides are TGCGCCAGCAGCCAAGAACTCCAACTAGGAGCATTCTACGAGCAGTACTTC. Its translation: CASSQELQLGAFYEQYF.

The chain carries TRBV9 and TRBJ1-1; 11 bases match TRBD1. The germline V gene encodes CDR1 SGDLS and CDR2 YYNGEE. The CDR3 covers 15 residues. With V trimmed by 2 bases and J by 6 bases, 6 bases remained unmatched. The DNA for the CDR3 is TGTGCCAGCAGCGTTTCGGGACAGGGGGTTGCTGAAGCTTTCTTT. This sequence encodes CASSVSGQGVAEAFF.

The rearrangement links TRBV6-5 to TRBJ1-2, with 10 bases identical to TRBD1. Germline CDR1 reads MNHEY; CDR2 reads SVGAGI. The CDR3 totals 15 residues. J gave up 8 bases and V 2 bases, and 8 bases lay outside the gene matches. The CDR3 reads CASSYPPGQGTGYTF. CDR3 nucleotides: TGTGCCAGCAGTTACCCTCCGGGACAGGGGACCGGCTACACCTTC.

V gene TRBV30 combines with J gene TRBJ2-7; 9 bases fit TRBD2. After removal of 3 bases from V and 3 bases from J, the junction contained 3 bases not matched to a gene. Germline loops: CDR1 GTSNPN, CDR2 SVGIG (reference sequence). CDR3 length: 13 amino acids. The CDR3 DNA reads TGTGCCTGGAGAGCGGGAGGCTACTACGAGCAGTACTTC. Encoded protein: CAWRAGGYYEQYF.

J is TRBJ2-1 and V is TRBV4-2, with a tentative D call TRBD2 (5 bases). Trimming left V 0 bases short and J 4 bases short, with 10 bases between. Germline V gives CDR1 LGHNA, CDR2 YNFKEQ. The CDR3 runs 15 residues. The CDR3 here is CASSQEGDGYNEQFF. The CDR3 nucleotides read TGTGCCAGCAGCCAAGAGGGAGACGGATACAATGAGCAGTTCTTC.

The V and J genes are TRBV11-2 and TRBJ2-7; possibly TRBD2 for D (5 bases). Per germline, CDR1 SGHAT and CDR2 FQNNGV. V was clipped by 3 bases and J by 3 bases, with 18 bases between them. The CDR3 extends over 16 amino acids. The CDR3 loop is CASSFPPVEGIYEQYF. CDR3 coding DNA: TGTGCCAGCAGCTTCCCTCCCGTTGAGGGCATCTACGAGCAGTACTTC.

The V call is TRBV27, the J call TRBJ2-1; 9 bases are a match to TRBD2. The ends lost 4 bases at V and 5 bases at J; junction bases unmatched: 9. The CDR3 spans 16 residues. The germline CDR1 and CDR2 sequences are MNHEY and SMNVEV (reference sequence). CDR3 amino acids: CASSYRAGGPHNEQFF. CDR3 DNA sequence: TGTGCCAGCAGTTATCGAGCGGGAGGTCCCCACAATGAGCAGTTCTTC.

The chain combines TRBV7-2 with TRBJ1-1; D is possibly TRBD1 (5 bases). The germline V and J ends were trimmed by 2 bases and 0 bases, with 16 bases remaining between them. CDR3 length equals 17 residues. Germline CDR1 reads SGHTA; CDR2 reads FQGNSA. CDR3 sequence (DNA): TGTGCCAGCAGCTTATCCCCGCGGGGGGGGATGAACACTGAAGCTTTCTTT. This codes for CASSLSPRGGMNTEAFF.

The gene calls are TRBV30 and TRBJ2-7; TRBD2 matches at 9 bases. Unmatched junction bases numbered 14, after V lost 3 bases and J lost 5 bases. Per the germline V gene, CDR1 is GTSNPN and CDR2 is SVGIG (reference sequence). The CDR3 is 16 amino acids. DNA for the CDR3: TGTGCCTGGAGGGTGTCGAGGGCTAGCGGGACCAACGAGCAGTACTTC. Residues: CAWRVSRASGTNEQYF.